This T cell receptor beta chain was sequenced in a study of blood T cell repertoires in COVID-19. V shed 6 bases, J shed 7 bases, and the junction held 13 bases outside the gene matches. The CDR3 covers 16 residues. Germline CDR1 KGHSH, CDR2 LQKENI. Sequencing used immunoSEQ multiplex PCR; TCRdb keeps in-frame clones, though not all of them. Here the sample spans 150,000 to 200,000 clones, roughly 87% being singletons. This clonotype originated in a man between 18 and 35 years old who had recovered from COVID-19. Sequencing input: peripheral blood. This chain joins TRBV18 and TRBJ1-4; 8 bases are a match to TRBD1. CDR3 nucleotides: TGTGCCAGCTCGGACCTCAGGACAGGGTTAAGTGAAAAACTGTTTTTT. Amino acids: CASSDLRTGLSEKLFF.